This is a list of T cell receptor beta chains from one sample in a study of cytomegalovirus exposure and HLA in healthy donors. Data came from immunoSEQ multiplex PCR; TCRdb stores just in-frame clones and leaves some out. In the table there are roughly 150,000 clones, 85% of which are singletons. Sequencing input: PBMCs. All receptors come from a young woman in good health and CMV-seronegative. Each CDR3 is given with its conserved first and last residue. The order of the fields is clone size, D gene, J gene, CDR3 length, V gene, CDR3 protein, CDR3 DNA. A D gene is named only where the DNA matches it firmly. Size tells how often a clone was seen (once, few, many) or the class of an expanded clone, and some rows leave it out.

>once|.|TRBJ1-5|15|TRBV5-1
CASSLEAHEGQPQHF
TGCGCCAGCAGCTTGGAGGCCCACGAGGGTCAGCCCCAGCATTTT
>.|.|TRBJ2-7|15|TRBV7-2
CASSLGFSGGQVQYF
TGTGCCAGCAGCTTAGGGTTTAGCGGGGGACAGGTGCAGTACTTC
>.|TRBD1|TRBJ1-6|14|TRBV6-5
CASSESRGYSPLHF
TGTGCCAGCAGCGAATCCAGGGGGTATTCACCCCTCCACTTT
>.|TRBD1|TRBJ1-2|16|TRBV2
CASSVIGTGGVGGYTF
TGTGCCAGCAGTGTAATTGGGACAGGGGGCGTCGGGGGCTACACCTTC
>.|TRBD1|TRBJ2-7|14|TRBV6-5
CASSWDRGPYEQYF
TGTGCCAGCAGTTGGGACAGGGGACCCTACGAGCAGTACTTC
>.|.|TRBJ1-2|13|TRBV2
CASSDARELSYTF
TGTGCCAGCAGTGATGCGAGAGAGCTGAGCTACACCTTC
>once|TRBD1|TRBJ1-5|14|TRBV19
CASRGQDPNQPQHF
TGTGCCTCTAGGGGACAGGACCCCAATCAGCCCCAGCATTTT
>.|.|TRBJ1-4|15|TRBV11-2
CASSAGAGDNEKLFF
TGTGCCAGCAGCGCCGGGGCAGGGGATAATGAAAAACTGTTTTTT
>.|.|TRBJ1-4|15|TRBV19
CASSPPGKGRGKLFF
TGTGCCAGTAGCCCCCCTGGGAAGGGGAGGGGAAAACTGTTTTTT
>.|TRBD1|TRBJ2-7|15|TRBV19
CASSYRDRGAYEQYF
TGTGCCAGTAGCTACCGGGACAGGGGAGCCTACGAGCAGTACTTC
>.|TRBD1|TRBJ1-1|16|TRBV25-1
CASSELHRDRGTEAFF
TGTGCCAGCAGTGAACTGCACCGGGACAGGGGCACTGAAGCTTTCTTT
>few|.|TRBJ1-4|13|TRBV5-4
CASSRQGYEKLFF
TGTGCCAGCAGCCGGCAGGGATATGAAAAACTGTTTTTT
>.|TRBD1|TRBJ2-7|14|TRBV19
CATTRRGQDNEQYF
TGTGCCACAACTCGAAGGGGACAGGATAACGAGCAGTACTTC
>once|TRBD2|TRBJ2-1|15|TRBV19
CASSKLAGGLDEQFF
TGTGCCAGTAGTAAGCTAGCGGGAGGGCTGGATGAGCAGTTCTTC
>once|TRBD1|TRBJ1-2|15|TRBV19
CASRRPGQGRVGYTF
TGTGCCAGTAGGAGACCGGGACAGGGGCGGGTTGGCTACACCTTC
>few|.|TRBJ2-2|15|TRBV19
CASSIGSGNTGELFF
TGTGCCAGTAGTATAGGTAGCGGGAACACCGGGGAGCTGTTTTTT
>.|TRBD2|TRBJ2-2|15|TRBV28
CASSVGAGGPGELFF
TGTGCCAGCAGTGTCGGGGCGGGAGGGCCTGGGGAGCTGTTTTTT
>.|.|TRBJ1-5|11|TRBV2
CASSREGPQHF
TGTGCCAGCAGTAGAGAGGGACCCCAGCATTTT
>.|TRBD1|TRBJ2-7|16|TRBV13
CASSSTTGEEGYEQYF
TGTGCCAGCAGCTCAACGACAGGGGAAGAAGGGTACGAGCAGTACTTC
>.|TRBD2|TRBJ2-2|16|TRBV9
CASSVDGLAHTGELFF
TGTGCCAGCAGCGTAGACGGACTAGCTCACACCGGGGAGCTGTTTTTT
>.|.|TRBJ1-2|16|TRBV7-9
CASSLELGRDLYGYTF
TGTGCCAGCAGCTTAGAGCTTGGCAGAGACTTGTATGGCTACACCTTC
>.|.|TRBJ2-1|14|TRBV28
CASSRTTTGNEQFF
TGTGCCAGCAGTCGAACTACCACGGGCAATGAGCAGTTCTTC
>.|.|TRBJ2-3|12|TRBV27
CASSVGADTQYF
TGTGCCAGCAGTGTAGGGGCGGATACGCAGTATTTT
>.|TRBD2|TRBJ2-1|15|TRBV9
CASSAGLAAYNEQFF
TGTGCCAGCAGCGCCGGACTAGCGGCCTACAATGAGCAGTTCTTC
>.|.|TRBJ2-5|15|TRBV7-7
CASSSTGSPQETQYF
TGTGCTAGCAGCTCCACCGGGAGCCCGCAAGAGACCCAGTACTTC
>.|TRBD2|TRBJ2-1|16|TRBV10-2
CASMVRASGAYNEQFF
TGCGCCAGCATGGTTAGGGCTAGCGGGGCCTACAATGAGCAGTTCTTC
>.|.|TRBJ1-6|15|TRBV19
CASSISRRSGSPLHF
TGTGCCAGTAGTATTTCGCGACGAAGCGGTTCACCCCTCCACTTT
>.|TRBD2|TRBJ2-7|15|TRBV29-1
CSVRTSGGAYYEQYF
TGCAGCGTGCGGACTAGCGGGGGGGCTTACTACGAGCAGTACTTC
>.|.|TRBJ2-1|11|TRBV20-1
CSAASQNEQFF
TGCAGTGCTGCTTCCCAGAATGAGCAGTTCTTC
>.|.|TRBJ1-3|13|TRBV6-1
CASSDRVGNTIYF
TGTGCCAGCAGTGACAGGGTTGGAAACACCATATATTTT
>.|.|TRBJ1-2|14|TRBV14
CASSQSAGGYGYTF
TGTGCCAGCAGCCAATCTGCCGGAGGCTATGGCTACACCTTC
>.|.|TRBJ1-5|15|TRBV4-1
CASSQDSGPWQPQHF
TGCGCCAGCAGCCAAGACAGCGGGCCCTGGCAGCCCCAGCATTTT